Shown below are 32 T cell receptor beta chains from a single sample sequenced in a study of T cells in Graves' hyperthyroidism and ophthalmopathy. RNA transcripts gave rise to amplified TCR beta CDR3 regions. When the TCR CDR3 underwent first-round RT-PCR, the HTBI primer set was used. A single record per CDR3 protein comes from TCRdb applying MiXCR to the multiplex PCR reads. The sample lists some 690,000 distinct CDR3 sequences; approximately 15% were seen once. Sequencing input: blood. The receptors shown here come from a man aged 45 to 65 with Graves' hyperthyroidism.

This clonotype appeared a few times. The J gene is TRBJ2-5, the V gene TRBV4-3; 14 bases are shared with TRBD2. The germline CDR1 and CDR2 sequences are LGHNA and YSLEER. Unmatched junction bases numbered 3, after V lost 1 base and J lost 5 bases. This CDR3 is built from 16 residues. This CDR3 is CASSQAGLAGGETQYF. The CDR3 DNA reads as TGCGCCAGCAGCCAAGCCGGACTAGCGGGAGGTGAGACCCAGTACTTC.

The CDR3, as DNA: TGTGCCAGCTCACCGACCGGGACACTGGCCGATCAGCCCCAGCATTTT. Amino acids: CASSPTGTLADQPQHF. The chain carries TRBV18 and TRBJ1-5; tentative D call: TRBD1 (6 bases). Trimming left V 3 bases short and J 5 bases short, with 17 bases between. CDR3 length: 16 amino acids. Germline V CDR1 and CDR2: KGHSH, LQKENI. Variable domain in full (rest from reference TRBV18 and TRBJ1-5): NAGVMQNPRHLVRRRGQEARLRCSPMKGHSHVYWYRQLPEEGLKFMVYLQKENIIDESGMPKERFSAEFPKEGPSILRIQQVVRGDSAAYFCASSPTGTLADQPQHFGDGTRLSIL.

The rearrangement uses TRBV29-1 and TRBJ2-7; D may correspond to TRBD1 or TRBD2 (5 bases each). The CDR3 runs 10 residues. V was clipped by 4 bases and J by 7 bases, with 8 bases between them. Germline V gene lookup returns CDR1 SQVTM and CDR2 ANQGSEA. The CDR3 region is CSVVGVEQYF. The CDR3 DNA sequence: TGCAGCGTTGTGGGGGTGGAGCAGTACTTC.

This chain connects TRBV5-1 to TRBJ2-1, with D possibly matching TRBD2 (6 bases). Trimming took 2 bases from V and 10 from J, leaving 13 bases between them. This CDR3 region has 13 residues. The germline CDR1 and CDR2 sequences are SGHRS and YFSETQ. The chain's CDR3 is CASSFKPGGEQFF. The CDR3 nucleotides read TGCGCCAGCAGCTTTAAGCCCGGGGGAGAGCAGTTCTTC.

This clonotype was seen at least ten times. The V call is TRBV30, the J call TRBJ2-1, with D possibly being TRBD2 (6 bases). Looked up from germline, CDR1 is GTSNPN and CDR2 is SVGIG (reference sequence). Trimming took off 1 base at V and 3 bases at J, with 16 bases between the two ends. The CDR3 covers 16 residues. The chain's CDR3 is CAWSGGGITNYNEQFF. The CDR3 DNA sequence: TGTGCCTGGAGTGGGGGAGGAATAACTAACTACAATGAGCAGTTCTTC. The full variable domain, in which reference TRBV30 and TRBJ2-1 provide the parts outside the CDR3, is SQTIHQWPATLVQPVGSPLSLECTVEGTSNPNLYWYRQAAGRGLQLLFYSVGIGQISSEVPQNLSASRPQDRQFILSSKKLLLSDSGFYLCAWSGGGITNYNEQFFGPGTRLTVL.

V usage is TRBV30 and J usage is TRBJ1-5, with D unclear. The CDR3 totals 14 residues. Germline assignment: CDR1 GTSNPN and CDR2 SVGIG (reference sequence). The ends were cut back, 1 base at V and 3 bases at J, with 10 bases in the middle. Here the CDR3 reads CAWSGGRYNQPQHF. The CDR3 DNA reads as TGTGCCTGGAGTGGTGGACGGTACAATCAGCCCCAGCATTTT.

This clonotype was counted ten times or more. V and J are TRBV7-2 and TRBJ2-1; 14 nucleotides align to TRBD2. The length of the CDR3 is 16 residues. Germline assignment: CDR1 SGHTA and CDR2 FQGNSA. Trimming cost V 5 bases and J 6 bases; bases outside gene matches: 6. The CDR3 coding sequence is TGTGCCAGCAGCGATCGGACTAGCGGGAGGCCCAATGAGCAGTTCTTC. Translated: CASSDRTSGRPNEQFF. The variable domain in full, with the rest retrieved from reference TRBV7-2 and TRBJ2-1, is GAGVSQSPSNKVTEKGKDVELRCDPISGHTALYWYRQSLGQGLEFLIYFQGNSAPDKSGLPSDRFSAERTGGSVSTLTIQRTQQEDSAVYLCASSDRTSGRPNEQFFGPGTRLTVL.

This clonotype has ten or more counts. The rearrangement uses TRBV18 and TRBJ2-1; no reliable D call. The germline V gene has CDR1 KGHSH and CDR2 LQKENI. The CDR3 is made up of 17 amino acids. Trimming took 4 bases from V and 7 from J, leaving 23 bases between them. CDR3 nucleotide sequence: TGTGCCAGCTCACTACTTGACTCCCAGCTCGTCAGTAATGAGCAGTTCTTC. Its protein is CASSLLDSQLVSNEQFF.

There are a few counts of this clonotype. V is TRBV20-1 and J is TRBJ1-5, with a weak D call TRBD1 (5 bases). The ends were cut back, 2 bases at V and 6 bases at J, with 11 bases in the middle. CDR1 and CDR2 (germline): DFQATT, SNEGSKA (reference sequence). This CDR3 has 13 amino acids. In DNA, the CDR3 is TGCAGTGCTAGACAGGGTCCTGCTCAGCCCCAGCATTTT. It is translated as CSARQGPAQPQHF.

The J gene is TRBJ1-1, the V gene TRBV6-2 or TRBV6-3; D uncertain. Germline-derived CDR1 and CDR2 are MNHEY and SVGEGT. Trimming took 10 bases from V and 5 from J, leaving 14 bases between them. The CDR3 is made up of 12 amino acids. In nucleotides, the CDR3 is TGTGCCACCGGACCAGGATTGACTGAAGCTTTCTTT. This translates into CATGPGLTEAFF.

Note on this clonotype: A read error is possible here, since a much larger clone lies one base away. The CDR3 nucleotides are TGTGCCAGCAGCCCCGGGGTCTATGGAGGCGACGAGCAGTACTTC. Translating gives CASSPGVYGGDEQYF. V and J are TRBV7-6 and TRBJ2-7; D may be TRBD2 (5 bases). Trimming pared 5 bases from V and 5 bases from J, leaving 19 bases between. The CDR3 has 15 amino acids. Germline V gene lookup returns CDR1 SGHVS and CDR2 FNYEAQ.

This clonotype was detected only a few times. The genes are TRBV12-3 or TRBV12-4 and TRBJ1-6; TRBD1 might be the D (6 bases). Trimming left V 7 bases short and J 10 bases short, with 11 bases between. This CDR3 is built from 12 residues. The CDR3 DNA reads TGTGCCAGCACACAGGGCGGATCACCCCTCCACTTT. This gives the protein CASTQGGSPLHF.

In this sample, this clonotype turned up a few times. This chain joins TRBV7-9 and TRBJ1-1; 8 nucleotides align to TRBD1. CDR3 length: 14 amino acids. J was trimmed by 6 bases and V by 4 bases; bases with no gene match: 7. Germline V CDR1 and CDR2: SEHNR, FQNEAQ (reference sequence). The CDR3 region is CASSYQGAFAEAFF. The CDR3 DNA follows: TGTGCCAGCAGCTATCAGGGGGCTTTCGCTGAAGCTTTCTTT.

This clonotype turned up a few times. The CDR3 DNA sequence: TGCAGTGCGGCAGGGACAGGGAACTACGAGCAGTACTTC. It specifies CSAAGTGNYEQYF. This chain links TRBV20-1 with TRBJ2-7; TRBD1 matches at 9 bases. Germline CDR1 is DFQATT and CDR2 is SNEGSKA (reference sequence). The CDR3 sequence is 13 residues long. V lost 6 bases and J lost 3; bases outside the gene matches: 6.

This chain joins TRBV9 and TRBJ2-1; no reliable D call. V lost 0 bases and J lost 5, with 9 bases in between. The CDR3 runs to 14 residues. CDR1 is SGDLS, CDR2 YYNGEE, per germline. This chain's CDR3 is CASSVESLNNEQFF. The CDR3 DNA sequence: TGTGCCAGCAGCGTAGAATCCCTAAACAATGAGCAGTTCTTC.

This clonotype appeared many times. This chain connects TRBV10-2 to TRBJ2-7; D might be TRBD2 (7 bases). Germline V gene data show CDR1 as WSHSY and CDR2 as SAAADI. Between the trimmed V and J ends, which lost 10 bases and 4 bases, there was a span of 17 bases. The CDR3 contains 13 residues. The CDR3, as DNA: TGCGCCACCGAAGGACAGCGGGGTTACGAGCAGTACTTC. This translates into CATEGQRGYEQYF.

This clonotype was counted many times. This chain uses TRBV30 with TRBJ2-7, with 15 bases fitting TRBD2. This CDR3 has 15 amino acids. The germline V gene has CDR1 GTSNPN and CDR2 SVGIG (reference sequence). Trimming removed 6 bases from V and 1 base from J; junction bases left unmatched: 4. CDR3 amino acids: CACPGLAGGSYEQYF. The CDR3 nucleotides are TGTGCCTGTCCGGGACTAGCGGGAGGTTCCTACGAGCAGTACTTC.

In this sample, this clonotype turned up a few times. This chain links TRBV4-3 with TRBJ2-5; TRBD2 might be the D (6 bases). CDR1 and CDR2 from the germline V gene are LGHNA and YSLEER. The CDR3 length is 15 residues. V was cut by 0 bases and J by 1 base, with 9 bases left in between. As DNA, the CDR3 is TGCGCCAGCAGCCAAGATGGTAGCGGCCAAGAGACCCAGTACTTC. Translated: CASSQDGSGQETQYF.

Many counts were recorded for this clonotype. The chain joins TRBV28 to TRBJ2-7, with 9 bases aligning to TRBD1. The J segment lost 5 bases and the V segment lost 6 bases, leaving 14 bases of the junction unmatched. Germline V gene sequence: CDR1 MDHEN, CDR2 SYDVKM. The CDR3 consists of 16 residues. DNA for the CDR3: TGTGCCAGCAGCCCAGGACATTCCGGGACAGGGAACGAGCAGTACTTC. Translation gives CASSPGHSGTGNEQYF.

The chain joins TRBV9 to TRBJ2-7, with D possibly TRBD1 on 6 matching bases. Germline V lookup: CDR1 SGDLS, CDR2 YYNGEE. V was clipped by 0 bases and J by 0 bases, with 10 bases between them. The CDR3 length is 15 residues. Written as DNA, the CDR3 is TGTGCCAGCAGCGTAGGGGCACAGGGCTCCTACGAGCAGTACTTC. It specifies CASSVGAQGSYEQYF.

This chain links TRBV19 with TRBJ2-3; the match to TRBD2 covers 10 bases. This CDR3 has 15 residues. V gave up 11 bases and J gave up 2 bases; unmatched junction bases: 10. CDR1 LNHDA and CDR2 SQIVND come from the germline V gene (reference sequence). CDR3 DNA: TGTGCCTCTTCTACAGGACTAGCGGTCACAGATACGCAGTATTTT. The encoded protein is CASSTGLAVTDTQYF.

The V gene is TRBV5-6, the J gene TRBJ2-5; D possibly corresponds to TRBD2 (5 bases). Germline V gene data show CDR1 as SGHDT and CDR2 as YYEEEE. V shed 2 bases and J shed 9 bases, with 17 bases lying between them. This CDR3 contains 14 residues. Here the CDR3 reads CASSLEQRTRAQYF. The CDR3 nucleotides are TGTGCCAGCAGCTTAGAACAACGGACGAGGGCCCAGTACTTC.

The chain uses TRBV7-9 and TRBJ2-4, with D unclear. CDR3 length equals 12 residues. V lost 5 bases and J lost 8, with 10 bases in between. CDR1 SEHNR and CDR2 FQNEAQ come from the germline V gene (reference sequence). Here the CDR3 DNA reads TGTGCCAGCAGCAACCCCAGTGACATTCAGTACTTC. Translation: CASSNPSDIQYF.

This clonotype was picked up many times. This rearrangement joins TRBV28 to TRBJ2-7; D ambiguous. V lost 6 bases to trimming and J lost 2 bases, with 14 bases between them. The CDR3 covers 14 residues. Germline loops: CDR1 MDHEN, CDR2 SYDVKM. In DNA, the CDR3 is TGTGCCAGCAGCCCCCGTAGCTCCACCTACGAGCAGTACTTC. Translation gives CASSPRSSTYEQYF.

This clonotype was detected a few times. This chain links TRBV4-1 with TRBJ2-5; 11 bases match TRBD2. The CDR3 is 19 residues long. Unmatched junction bases numbered 14, after V lost 2 bases and J lost 3 bases. Germline values: CDR1 MGHRA, CDR2 YSYEKL. CDR3 region: CASSQLVVIAGGLEETQYF. CDR3 in DNA: TGCGCCAGCAGCCAACTCGTGGTAATAGCGGGAGGGCTCGAAGAGACCCAGTACTTC.

This clonotype was seen ten or more times. CDR3 bases: TGTGCCAGCAGTTCGCTTCCGGGACAGGGCCCCCGTAGCTCCTACGAGCAGTACTTC. It codes for CASSSLPGQGPRSSYEQYF. The chain joins TRBV28 to TRBJ2-7, with TRBD1 identical over 9 bases. Trimming took 4 bases from V and 0 from J; bases not matched to a gene: 16. The CDR3 covers 19 residues. Germline loops: CDR1 MDHEN, CDR2 SYDVKM.

This clonotype has a single count. The genes are TRBV29-1 and TRBJ2-2; D is undetermined. The V and J ends lost 4 bases and 0 bases respectively, with 18 bases between them. CDR3 length: 17 residues. CDR1 and CDR2 from the germline V gene are SQVTM and ANQGSEA. In DNA, the CDR3 is TGCAGCGTTGGGGGTTGGACGGGCAGCGCGAACACCGGGGAGCTGTTTTTT. This codes for CSVGGWTGSANTGELFF.

This clonotype showed up just a few times. Being one base from a much bigger clone, this may be a read error. The chain carries TRBV2 and TRBJ2-5, with D perhaps TRBD1 or TRBD2 (5 bases each). CDR1 and CDR2 from the germline V gene are SNHLY and FYNNEI. This CDR3 spans 15 amino acids. CDR3 region: CARAASGTKQEAQYF. The CDR3, as DNA: TGTGCCAGAGCCGCCTCCGGGACCAAGCAAGAGGCCCAGTACTTC.

This clonotype was observed a few times. This chain uses TRBV10-3 with TRBJ2-1, with TRBD2 identical over 8 bases. The CDR3 has 13 residues. Germline CDR1 is ENHRY and CDR2 is SYGVKD. V was clipped by 6 bases and J by 8 bases; unmatched bases: 6. The CDR3: CAISGRGSDEQFF. The CDR3 region has the DNA TGTGCCATCAGCGGGAGGGGAAGCGATGAGCAGTTCTTC.

In this sample, this clonotype turned up a few times. V gene TRBV6-1 combines with J gene TRBJ2-7; D is unresolved. This CDR3 contains 13 residues. Trimming pared 7 bases from V and 7 bases from J, leaving 17 bases between. Germline V gene lookup returns CDR1 MNHNS and CDR2 SASEGT. The CDR3 region is CASTQISLGEQYF. The CDR3 DNA sequence: TGTGCCAGCACCCAGATTTCGTTGGGTGAGCAGTACTTC.

This clonotype was observed at least ten times. The CDR3 DNA follows: TGTGCCAGCAGTTTTGGGACAGGGCAAAATTCACCCCTCCACTTT. Its translation: CASSFGTGQNSPLHF. The chain is built from TRBV6-6 and TRBJ1-6; 9 positions match TRBD1. The CDR3 sequence is 15 residues long. Germline V gene lookup returns CDR1 MNHNY and CDR2 SVGAGI (reference sequence). V gave up 4 bases and J gave up 7 bases; unmatched junction bases: 5.

The chain is built from TRBV9 and TRBJ2-1; TRBD1 is a possible D gene (6 bases). Germline lookup yields CDR1 SGDLS and CDR2 YYNGEE. V lost 1 base, J lost 1 base, and 12 bases lay in between. The CDR3 spans 16 residues. The CDR3 region has the DNA TGTGCCAGCAGCGTAACGGGACACCCATCCTACAATGAGCAGTTCTTC. Translation: CASSVTGHPSYNEQFF.